Following are 19 T cell receptor beta chains from one sample sequenced in a study of T cells after yellow fever vaccination. MiXCR, applied by TCRdb to the 5' RACE reads, yields one record per CDR3 protein. The data show over 200,000 distinct CDR3 sequences, with roughly 6.2% seen just once and around 1% held by the top ten. The source was CD4+ T cells sorted from PBMCs, collected on the day of the yellow fever booster vaccination. Receptors were obtained from a man in his thirties or forties who received the YFV17D yellow fever vaccine.

V is TRBV20-1 and J is TRBJ2-3; 8 nucleotides agree with TRBD2. This CDR3 contains 15 residues. J lost 3 bases, V lost 6 bases, and 11 bases had no gene match. The germline V gene has CDR1 DFQATT and CDR2 SNEGSKA (reference sequence). In nucleotides, the CDR3 is TGCAGTGCCGTACAAGCGGCTAGCGGGACAGATACGCAGTATTTT. Translated: CSAVQAASGTDTQYF.

In this sample, this clonotype turned up once. The CDR3 loop is CASSMGSGSPYEQYF. CDR3 DNA: TGTGCCAGTAGTATGGGAAGCGGGAGTCCCTACGAGCAGTACTTC. The chain carries TRBV19 and TRBJ2-7, with TRBD2 identical over 8 bases. V lost 3 bases, J lost 2 bases, and 6 bases stayed unmatched. This CDR3 spans 15 amino acids. The germline CDR1 and CDR2 sequences are LNHDA and SQIVND (reference sequence).

This clonotype has at least ten counts. The rearrangement joins TRBV2 to TRBJ1-5; maybe TRBD1 (5 bases). Germline loops: CDR1 SNHLY, CDR2 FYNNEI. This CDR3 has 13 amino acids. V lost 6 bases and J lost 5, with 11 bases in between. CDR3 sequence reads: CASRQQVDQPQHF. DNA for the CDR3: TGTGCCAGCAGACAACAGGTCGATCAGCCCCAGCATTTT.

The genes are TRBV12-3 or TRBV12-4 and TRBJ2-7; D gene ambiguous. This CDR3 region has 14 residues. The V end was cut by 8 bases, the J end by 3 bases, with 17 bases between. In DNA form, the CDR3 reads TGTGCCAGCTCAGCCGCCGGAGTAATCTACGAGCAGTACTTC. It specifies CASSAAGVIYEQYF.

This clonotype was seen at least ten times. The rearrangement links TRBV12-3 or TRBV12-4 to TRBJ2-2; D is uncertain. V lost 10 bases and J 8 bases, leaving 17 bases between the germline ends. This CDR3 spans 13 amino acids. The CDR3, as DNA: TGTGCCACCACCACAGTCCTGGTAGGGGAGCTGTTTTTT. It specifies CATTTVLVGELFF.

This clonotype appeared many times. The rearrangement uses TRBV29-1 and TRBJ2-5; D is perhaps TRBD2 (5 bases). The CDR3 extends over 12 amino acids. V lost 4 bases to trimming and J lost 5 bases, with 11 bases between them. Germline V lookup: CDR1 SQVTM, CDR2 ANQGSEA. CDR3 loop: CSVAAWEETQYF. DNA for the CDR3: TGCAGCGTTGCTGCTTGGGAGGAGACCCAGTACTTC.

This sequence joins TRBV20-1 and TRBJ2-5; 10 nucleotides align to TRBD2. The CDR3 has 15 amino acids. Germline V gene lookup returns CDR1 DFQATT and CDR2 SNEGSKA (reference sequence). Trimming removed 3 bases from V and 1 base from J; junction bases left unmatched: 5. The chain's CDR3 is CSASQIAGGQETQYF. As DNA, the CDR3 is TGCAGTGCTAGCCAAATAGCGGGAGGCCAAGAGACCCAGTACTTC.

This chain uses TRBV19 with TRBJ2-4; 8 nucleotides align to TRBD2. The germline CDR1 and CDR2 sequences are LNHDA and SQIVND (reference sequence). Trimming took 7 bases from V and 5 from J; bases not matched to a gene: 7. The CDR3 is 14 amino acids. The CDR3 region has the DNA TGTGCCAGTACCCGGGGGGGGTTGGAAAACATTCAGTACTTC. This codes for CASTRGGLENIQYF.

The rearrangement links TRBV7-2 to TRBJ2-7, with D uncertain. This CDR3 spans 15 amino acids. V lost 1 base and J 1 base, leaving 11 bases between the germline ends. Per germline, CDR1 SGHTA and CDR2 FQGNSA. CDR3 coding DNA: TGTGCCAGCAGCTTAGGCAGGACGTCATCCTACGAGCAGTACTTC. Translation gives CASSLGRTSSYEQYF. Variable domain in full (rest from reference TRBV7-2 and TRBJ2-7): GAGVSQSPSNKVTEKGKDVELRCDPISGHTALYWYRQSLGQGLEFLIYFQGNSAPDKSGLPSDRFSAERTGGSVSTLTIQRTQQEDSAVYLCASSLGRTSSYEQYFGPGTRLTVT.

This clonotype appeared many times. CDR3 coding DNA: TGTGCCAGCAGGTCTCTAGCGGGAGATCACACCGGGGAGCTGTTTTTT. Protein: CASRSLAGDHTGELFF. This chain links TRBV7-2 with TRBJ2-2; 10 bases agree with TRBD2. The CDR3 loop spans 16 amino acids. Germline V CDR1 and CDR2: SGHTA, FQGNSA. V shed 6 bases and J 3 bases; nucleotides not matched to a gene: 7. Full variable domain (rest looked up from reference TRBV7-2 and TRBJ2-2): GAGVSQSPSNKVTEKGKDVELRCDPISGHTALYWYRQSLGQGLEFLIYFQGNSAPDKSGLPSDRFSAERTGGSVSTLTIQRTQQEDSAVYLCASRSLAGDHTGELFFGEGSRLTVL.

This clonotype was counted only a few times. The rearrangement links TRBV9 to TRBJ2-1; 7 nucleotides line up with TRBD1. The CDR3 is 16 amino acids. From germline, CDR1 is SGDLS and CDR2 YYNGEE. After removal of 2 bases from V and 4 bases from J, the junction contained 9 bases not matched to a gene. Written as DNA, the CDR3 is TGTGCCAGCAGCGTTCGCGCCGGGACAGATTACAATGAGCAGTTCTTC. It is translated as CASSVRAGTDYNEQFF. The full variable domain, completed using reference TRBV9 and TRBJ2-1, is DSGVTQTPKHLITATGQRVTLRCSPRSGDLSVYWYQQSLDQGLQFLIQYYNGEERAKGNILERFSAQQFPDLHSELNLSSLELGDSALYFCASSVRAGTDYNEQFFGPGTRLTVL.

The CDR3 nucleotides are TGTGCCAGCAGTTTCGGACCAATCCTATACGAGCAGTACTTC. Protein: CASSFGPILYEQYF. The chain employs TRBV28 and TRBJ2-7; no clear D. Germline lookup yields CDR1 MDHEN and CDR2 SYDVKM. V lost 3 bases and J lost 4, with 13 bases in between. The CDR3 runs 14 residues.

This clonotype appeared a few times. This chain links TRBV20-1 with TRBJ2-3; D not certain. Trimming left V 6 bases short and J 4 bases short, with 17 bases between. Germline CDR1 is DFQATT and CDR2 is SNEGSKA (reference sequence). The CDR3 length is 14 residues. The CDR3 DNA sequence: TGCAGTGCCACCCGCTCGGTGGCTGCAGATACGCAGTATTTT. It translates to CSATRSVAADTQYF.

This clonotype was seen ten or more times. J is TRBJ2-1 and V is TRBV28; D may be TRBD1 (6 bases). Germline V CDR1 and CDR2: MDHEN, SYDVKM. The V and J ends lost 7 bases and 4 bases respectively, with 11 bases between them. The length of the CDR3 is 13 residues. This chain's CDR3 is CASTPGQYNEQFF. The CDR3 DNA reads TGTGCCAGCACCCCCGGACAGTACAATGAGCAGTTCTTC.

The table lists this clonotype with a few counts. The chain is built from TRBV5-1 and TRBJ2-3; D may be TRBD1 or TRBD2 (6 bases each). The V and J ends lost 10 bases and 4 bases respectively, with 25 bases between them. The CDR3 runs 16 residues. Germline CDR1 SGHRS, CDR2 YFSETQ. The DNA for the CDR3 is TGCGCCGGTTCTAAAGTAGTCGGGGGACAAGCAGATACGCAGTATTTT. Residues: CAGSKVVGGQADTQYF. Combining the CDR3 with reference TRBV5-1 and TRBJ2-3 gives the whole variable domain KAGVTQTPRYLIKTRGQQVTLSCSPISGHRSVSWYQQTPGQGLQFLFEYFSETQRNKGNFPGRFSGRQFSNSRSEMNVSTLELGDSALYLCAGSKVVGGQADTQYFGPGTRLTVL.

This clonotype was observed at least ten times. Lacking the conserved final phenylalanine or tryptophan, this CDR3 likely reflects a read error. It is unclear where the CDR3 begins or ends on the DNA, so no DNA is shown, and the CDR3 is as TCRdb lists it. This chain links TRBV6-1 with TRBJ2-2; TRBD1, the table's D call, was not compared with the DNA. 11 amino acids form the CDR3, both terminal residues included. Germline assignment: CDR1 MNHNS and CDR2 SASEGT. CDR3 loop: CASRDALDSQY.

This clonotype was observed a few times. The chain carries TRBV20-1 and TRBJ2-3, with TRBD1 matching over 10 bases. CDR1 is DFQATT, CDR2 SNEGSKA, per germline (reference sequence). The trim removed 0 bases at V and 3 bases at J, leaving 3 bases unmatched. The CDR3 runs to 15 residues. Here the CDR3 reads CSARDLGQGTDTQYF. DNA of the CDR3: TGCAGTGCTAGAGATCTGGGACAGGGGACAGATACGCAGTATTTT.

This clonotype appeared many times. One junction end disagrees with the germline gene, perhaps due to a read error. The chain carries TRBV3-1 and TRBJ2-1, with 8 bases identical to TRBD2. The CDR3 contains 12 residues. Germline V gene lookup returns CDR1 LGHDT and CDR2 YNNKEL (reference sequence). The CDR3 DNA follows: TGCGCGACTAGCGACTCCTACAATGAGCAGTTCTTC. It translates to CATSDSYNEQFF.

This clonotype was found many times. This sequence joins TRBV12-3 or TRBV12-4 and TRBJ2-1; no clear D gene. V lost 6 bases to trimming and J lost 4 bases, with 10 bases between them. This CDR3 is 13 amino acids long. CDR3 sequence: CASRTTEYNEQFF. The DNA for the CDR3 is TGTGCCAGCAGGACGACGGAATACAATGAGCAGTTCTTC.